A single T cell receptor (beta chain) is shown here with its context. This clone has only one observation. It has no known antigen specificity. Per-nucleotide qualities are absent, and no much larger clonotype sits a single base away. These data originate in a study of blood T cell repertoires in COVID-19 (dated by TCRdb to 2020 to 2022). At the level of the whole study: The collaborator samples originated in the United States, Italy and Spain and spanned the acute and convalescent phases of COVID-19. The prospective study material was composed of cDNA or gDNA derived from T cells, B-cell-depleted T cells, or PBMCs. Subjects who had been exposed to COVID-19, were actively infected with it, or had recovered from it provided the deeply sampled blood TCRbeta repertoires that made up the dataset. The repertoires were made available in a free public database intended to serve as a resource for research on the immune response to SARS-CoV-2. Samples came from the ongoing ImmuneRACE study (first 160 participants) plus 1,254 subjects from 6 global collaborators. A de-identified subject ID, COVID-19 status, age in years and sex were almost always included in the sample metadata. Where available, HLA class I and class II types were taken from metadata supplied by the sample provider and were not determined by assay-based typing. Results and caveats for the whole study, not just this receptor: Clinical and demographic metadata were provided uncurated, with the amount varying by source and participant.

For CDR1 and CDR2, the germline V gene lists MGHRA and YSYEKL. Trimming costs V 5 bases and J 1 base, and their ends lie 14 bases apart. The CDR3 covers 15 residues, taking in both the cysteine and the phenylalanine. Only the CDR3 DNA stays, 45 bases, in frame from base 1. TCRbeta CDR3 regions were amplified from genomic DNA by means of the immunoSEQ Assay, a bias-controlled multiplex PCR. In the original analysis: The number of nucleated cells in each sample was estimated by amplification of reference gene primers within the assay. Sequence reads were collapsed and filtered to measure the absolute abundance of every unique TCRbeta CDR3 rearrangement. For each sample, productive Simpson clonality was calculated by taking the square root of Simpson's diversity index across productive rearrangements. The table was pulled from immuneACCESS by TCRdb, which kept in-frame rearrangements only. Such tables lose some clones; where checked, under half of the loss comes from unresolved V genes, and the rest has no known cause. V and J calls and clone size are copied from that table; D and trimming were computed from the DNA. This sample has about 170,000 clones in its table, and 83% of those were observed once. The ten largest clones capture roughly 2% of the sample.

Whole blood was collected in K2EDTA tubes by collaborating institutions according to the institutions' own protocols. For TCRbeta analysis, collaborators shipped samples as frozen whole blood, isolated PBMCs, or DNA extracted from either of those sample types. Sequencing used peripheral blood. This clonotype was sampled from a woman over 75 with acute or convalescent COVID-19. In this chain, TRBV4-1 is recombined with TRBJ1-1; the D gene is not confidently resolved. The DNA reads TGCGCCAGCAGCGCTTTCCCGACTACGAACACTGAAGCTTTCTTT. The resulting protein is CASSAFPTTNTEAFF.